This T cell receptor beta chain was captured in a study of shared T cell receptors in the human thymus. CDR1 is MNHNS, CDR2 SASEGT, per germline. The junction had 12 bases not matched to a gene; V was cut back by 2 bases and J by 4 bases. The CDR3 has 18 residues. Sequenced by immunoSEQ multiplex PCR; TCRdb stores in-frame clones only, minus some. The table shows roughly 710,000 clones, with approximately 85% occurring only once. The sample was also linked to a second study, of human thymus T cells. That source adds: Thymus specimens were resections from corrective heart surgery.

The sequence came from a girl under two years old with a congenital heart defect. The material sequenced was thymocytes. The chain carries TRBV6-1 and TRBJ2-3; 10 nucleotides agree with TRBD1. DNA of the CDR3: TGTGCCAGCAGTGAACTGTTAGGGACAGGGGCTACAGCAGATACGCAGTATTTT. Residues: CASSELLGTGATADTQYF.